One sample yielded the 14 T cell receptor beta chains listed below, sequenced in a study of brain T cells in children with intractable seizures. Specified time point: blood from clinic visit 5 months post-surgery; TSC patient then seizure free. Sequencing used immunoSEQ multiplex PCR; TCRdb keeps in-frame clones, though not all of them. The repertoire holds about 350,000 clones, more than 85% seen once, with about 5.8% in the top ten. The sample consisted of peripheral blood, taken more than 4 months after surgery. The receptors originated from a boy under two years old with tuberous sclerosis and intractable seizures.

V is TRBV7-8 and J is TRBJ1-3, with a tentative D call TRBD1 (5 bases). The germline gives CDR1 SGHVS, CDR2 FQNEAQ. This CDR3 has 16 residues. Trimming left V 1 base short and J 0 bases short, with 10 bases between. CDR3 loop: CASSLGGSYSGNTIYF. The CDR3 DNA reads TGTGCCAGCAGCTTAGGGGGGTCATACTCTGGAAACACCATATATTTT.

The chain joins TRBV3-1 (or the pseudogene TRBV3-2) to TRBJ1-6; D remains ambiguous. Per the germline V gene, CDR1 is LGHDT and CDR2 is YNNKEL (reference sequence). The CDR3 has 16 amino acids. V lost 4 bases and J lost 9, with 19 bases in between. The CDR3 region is CASSLGSNAMGSPLHF. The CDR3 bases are TGTGCCAGCAGCCTTGGTTCAAATGCCATGGGTTCACCCCTCCACTTT.

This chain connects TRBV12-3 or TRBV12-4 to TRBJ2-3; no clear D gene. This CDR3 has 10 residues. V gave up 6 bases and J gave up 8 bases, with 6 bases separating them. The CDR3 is CASRGGTQYF. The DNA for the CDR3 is TGTGCCAGCAGGGGTGGTACGCAGTATTTT.

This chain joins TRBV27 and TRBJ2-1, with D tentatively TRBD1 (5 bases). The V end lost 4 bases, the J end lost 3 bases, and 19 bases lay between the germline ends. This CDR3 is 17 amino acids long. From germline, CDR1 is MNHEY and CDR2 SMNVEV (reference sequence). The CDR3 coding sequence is TGTGCCAGCAGTTCCAAAACGACAGTCTCTGGCTACAATGAGCAGTTCTTC. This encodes CASSSKTTVSGYNEQFF.

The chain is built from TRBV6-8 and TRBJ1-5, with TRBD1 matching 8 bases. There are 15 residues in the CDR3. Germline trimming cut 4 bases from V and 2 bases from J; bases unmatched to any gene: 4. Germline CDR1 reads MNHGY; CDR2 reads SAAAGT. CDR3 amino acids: CASSSDRVGNQPQHF. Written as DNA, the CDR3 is TGTGCCAGCAGTTCGGACAGGGTAGGCAATCAGCCCCAGCATTTT.

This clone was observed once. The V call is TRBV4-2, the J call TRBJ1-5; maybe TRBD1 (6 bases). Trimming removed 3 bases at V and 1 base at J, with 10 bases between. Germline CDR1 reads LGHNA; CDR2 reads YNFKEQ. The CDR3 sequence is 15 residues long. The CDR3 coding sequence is TGTGCCAGCAGCCATCAGGGGTTAAGCAATCAGCCCCAGCATTTT. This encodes CASSHQGLSNQPQHF.

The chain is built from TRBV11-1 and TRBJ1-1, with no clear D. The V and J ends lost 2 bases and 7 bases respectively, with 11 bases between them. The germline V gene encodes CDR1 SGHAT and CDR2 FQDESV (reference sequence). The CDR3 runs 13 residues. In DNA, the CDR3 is TGTGCCAGCAGCTTACAAGACGTAAATGAAGCTTTCTTT. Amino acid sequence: CASSLQDVNEAFF.

DNA of the CDR3: TGTGCCAGCAGTTACTCGGTGGGCACGGAGCCAAAGATATACAATGAGCAGTTCTTC. It encodes CASSYSVGTEPKIYNEQFF. The V gene is TRBV6-2 or TRBV6-3, the J gene TRBJ2-1; D remains unclear. V lost 0 bases, J lost 4 bases, and 22 bases lay in between. CDR3 length equals 19 residues. The germline V gene has CDR1 MNHEY and CDR2 SVGEGT.

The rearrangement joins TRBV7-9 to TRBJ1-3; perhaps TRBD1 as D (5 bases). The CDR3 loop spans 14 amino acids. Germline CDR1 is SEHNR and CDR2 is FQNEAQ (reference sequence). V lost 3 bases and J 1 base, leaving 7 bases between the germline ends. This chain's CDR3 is CASSFGGSGNTIYF. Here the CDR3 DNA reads TGTGCCAGCAGCTTTGGGGGTTCTGGAAACACCATATATTTT.

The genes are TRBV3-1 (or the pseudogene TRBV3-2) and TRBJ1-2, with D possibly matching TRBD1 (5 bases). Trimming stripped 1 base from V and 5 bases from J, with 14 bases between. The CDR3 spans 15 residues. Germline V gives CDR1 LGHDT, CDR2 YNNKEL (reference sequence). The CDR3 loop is CASSQASRGEYGYTF. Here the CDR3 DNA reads TGTGCCAGCAGCCAAGCGTCCCGGGGGGAATATGGCTACACCTTC.

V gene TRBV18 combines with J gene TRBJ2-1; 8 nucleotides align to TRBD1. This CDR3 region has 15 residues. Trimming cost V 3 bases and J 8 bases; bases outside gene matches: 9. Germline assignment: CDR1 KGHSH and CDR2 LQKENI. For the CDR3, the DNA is TGTGCCAGCTCACCTCGACAGGGGACCTTTGATGAGCAGTTCTTC. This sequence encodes CASSPRQGTFDEQFF.

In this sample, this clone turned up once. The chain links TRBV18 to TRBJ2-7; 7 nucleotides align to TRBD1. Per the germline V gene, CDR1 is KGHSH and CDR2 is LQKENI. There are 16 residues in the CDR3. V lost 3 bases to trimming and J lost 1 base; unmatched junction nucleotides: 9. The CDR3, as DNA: TGTGCCAGCTCACCTAACAGGGGAAAGGCTTCCTACGAGCAGTACTTC. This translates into CASSPNRGKASYEQYF.

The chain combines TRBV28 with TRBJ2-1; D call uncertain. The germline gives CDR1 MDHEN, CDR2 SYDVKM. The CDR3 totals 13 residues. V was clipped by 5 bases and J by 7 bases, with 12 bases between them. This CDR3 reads CASSPHSGNEQFF. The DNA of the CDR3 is TGTGCCAGCAGTCCCCATAGTGGGAATGAGCAGTTCTTC.

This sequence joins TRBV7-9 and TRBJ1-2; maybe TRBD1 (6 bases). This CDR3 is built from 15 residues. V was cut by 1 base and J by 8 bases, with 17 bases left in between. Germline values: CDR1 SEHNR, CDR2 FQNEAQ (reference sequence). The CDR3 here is CASSLGQGIQWGYTF. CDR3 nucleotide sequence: TGTGCCAGCAGCTTAGGCCAGGGGATCCAGTGGGGCTACACCTTC.